The 11 T cell receptor beta chains listed next were all sequenced from one sample in a study of beta chain features in type 1 diabetes. Broader study findings: TCRB CDR3s were moderately but significantly shorter in Type 1 diabetes patients in all four CD4+ subsets.

As every portion of the isolated RNA was reverse transcribed, the sequencing read expressed TCRB transcripts. Assay used: immunoSEQ multiplex PCR; TCRdb lists only in-frame clones, some missing. The sample holds 600,000 or so clones, roughly 12% seen once. These receptors' targets are unknown. Sequenced: naive CD4+ T cells from blood. The origin of the receptors is a man aged 25-45 years with type 1 diabetes.

This clone was counted a few times. The CDR3 reads CASSGQGGPDTQYF. In DNA form, the CDR3 reads TGTGCCAGCAGTGGGCAGGGTGGCCCAGATACGCAGTATTTT. The J gene is TRBJ2-3, the V gene TRBV2; the D gene is possibly TRBD1 (5 bases). The CDR3 totals 14 residues. CDR1 is SNHLY, CDR2 FYNNEI, per germline. V was shortened by 4 bases and J by 4 bases, with 12 bases between the two germline ends.

This clone was counted between two and nine times. The chain links TRBV2 to TRBJ1-2, with a tentative D call TRBD1 (5 bases). The germline gives CDR1 SNHLY, CDR2 FYNNEI. The V end was cut by 11 bases, the J end by 5 bases, with 21 bases between. The CDR3 extends over 14 amino acids. This chain's CDR3 is CAGGWDPSIYGYTF. CDR3 nucleotides: TGTGCCGGTGGATGGGACCCCTCAATTTATGGCTACACCTTC.

This clone was found a few times. This chain's CDR3 is CASSPRQGAHEQYF. Written as DNA, the CDR3 is TGTGCCAGCTCACCTCGACAGGGGGCTCACGAGCAGTACTTC. The chain carries TRBV18 and TRBJ2-7; 10 nucleotides match TRBD1. CDR3 length equals 14 residues. V was clipped by 3 bases and J by 5 bases; unmatched bases: 4. The germline V gene has CDR1 KGHSH and CDR2 LQKENI. Together with reference TRBV18 and TRBJ2-7, the CDR3 gives the full variable domain: NAGVMQNPRHLVRRRGQEARLRCSPMKGHSHVYWYRQLPEEGLKFMVYLQKENIIDESGMPKERFSAEFPKEGPSILRIQQVVRGDSAAYFCASSPRQGAHEQYFGPGTRLTVT.

This clone was observed a few times. The genes are TRBV7-2 and TRBJ2-5; 7 positions agree with TRBD2. The germline V gene has CDR1 SGHTA and CDR2 FQGNSA. With V trimmed by 3 bases and J by 1 base, 2 bases remained unmatched. The CDR3 is 14 amino acids. The CDR3 is CASSFGGSQETQYF. In nucleotides, the CDR3 is TGTGCCAGCAGCTTTGGCGGGAGCCAAGAGACCCAGTACTTC.

DNA for the CDR3: TGTGCCAGCAGCCCGGGACGTGGCCCCTACAATGAGCAGTTCTTC. This sequence encodes CASSPGRGPYNEQFF. This chain joins TRBV6-5 and TRBJ2-1; D may correspond to TRBD1 or TRBD2 (5 bases each). The CDR3 contains 15 residues. Per the germline V gene, CDR1 is MNHEY and CDR2 is SVGAGI. Trimming removed 6 bases at V and 2 bases at J, with 14 bases between.

This clone was seen a few times. The rearrangement joins TRBV18 to TRBJ2-3; 8 bases are a match to TRBD1. Germline V gene sequence: CDR1 KGHSH, CDR2 LQKENI. V shed 3 bases and J 5 bases; nucleotides not matched to a gene: 1. The CDR3 runs 13 residues. In DNA, the CDR3 is TGTGCCAGCTCACCTACAGGGGGAGATACGCAGTATTTT. Protein sequence: CASSPTGGDTQYF.

The table lists this clone with a few counts. The V and J genes are TRBV9 and TRBJ2-7, with unresolved D. In germline, CDR1 is SGDLS, CDR2 YYNGEE. Trimming took off 0 bases at V and 4 bases at J, with 11 bases between the two ends. The CDR3 extends over 14 amino acids. The CDR3 region has the DNA TGTGCCAGCAGCGTAGGGTTAGATACTTACGAGCAGTACTTC. As protein: CASSVGLDTYEQYF.

The J gene is TRBJ2-5, the V gene TRBV21-1. TRBV21-1 is a pseudogene locus. This CDR3 contains 14 residues. The CDR3 loop reads CASSPRTSRETQYF. DNA of the CDR3: TGTGCCAGCTCTCCCAGGACCTCCCGGGAGACCCAGTACTTC.

This clone was picked up a small number of times. This chain joins TRBV5-1 and TRBJ2-1; D possibly uses TRBD1 or TRBD2 (6 bases each). The CDR3 has 13 residues. Trimming shortened V by 5 bases and J by 4 bases, and 10 bases separated the two germline ends. Per the germline V gene, CDR1 is SGHRS and CDR2 is YFSETQ. The CDR3 sequence: CASREGEYNEQFF. CDR3 nucleotide sequence: TGCGCCAGCAGGGAGGGGGAGTACAATGAGCAGTTCTTC.

This clone has just a few counts. The same CDR3 is also encoded by other DNA sequences in this sample. The chain combines TRBV30 with TRBJ1-5; the D is unclear. The CDR3 covers 15 residues. CDR1 is GTSNPN and CDR2 is SVGIG in the germline V gene (reference sequence). Trimming pared 0 bases from V and 1 base from J, leaving 10 bases between. The CDR3 DNA sequence: TGTGCCTGGAGTGTAAACGGAGACAGCAATCAGCCCCAGCATTTT. Amino acids: CAWSVNGDSNQPQHF.

The rearrangement uses TRBV4-2 and TRBJ2-7, with D perhaps assigned TRBD1 or TRBD2 (6 bases each). The CDR3 has 18 amino acids. Trimming stripped 0 bases from V and 2 bases from J, with 20 bases between. Germline values: CDR1 LGHNA, CDR2 YNFKEQ. The CDR3 DNA sequence: TGTGCCAGCAGCCAAGAGGGCCCCCGTGGAGGGGGAACCTACGAGCAGTACTTC. Amino acids: CASSQEGPRGGGTYEQYF.